The rows below give T cell receptor beta chains drawn from one sample of a study of PD-1 blockade in classical Hodgkin lymphoma. Measured with immunoSEQ multiplex PCR; TCRdb has only the in-frame clones, and not every one. The data show approximately 93,000 clones, around 80% seen once. The sample here was peripheral blood mononuclear cells (PBMCs), taken before the fourth cycle of nivolumab. The receptors derive from a human donor with classical Hodgkin lymphoma. Both conserved end residues are part of each CDR3. D genes are given only for firm matches.

-	TRBV7-2	TRBJ1-2	TGTGCCAGCAGCTTAGATTGGGGGGCGCAGTCCGGTGGCTACACCTTC	CASSLDWGAQSGGYTF
-	TRBV2	TRBJ2-7	TGTGCCAGCAGCGGGGACCTCACAACCTACGAGCAGTACTTC	CASSGDLTTYEQYF
TRBD2	TRBV6-4	TRBJ2-1	TGTGCCAGCAGCACTGAGCGGGGAATAGAACAGTTCTTC	CASSTERGIEQFF
-	TRBV20-1	TRBJ2-1	TGCAGTGCTAGAGAAGGGGAGCAGTTCTTC	CSAREGEQFF
-	TRBV18	TRBJ1-2	TGTGCCAGCTCACCTGTGGGCGAGGCGGGCTACACCTTC	CASSPVGEAGYTF
-	TRBV5-6	TRBJ2-5	TGTGCCAGCACCATTTTGGCCGCCGGGACAACGAAGACCCAGTACTTC	CASTILAAGTTKTQYF
-	TRBV19	TRBJ1-5	TGTGCCAGTAGTACCTCGGAGGGGGGTATTCAGCCCCAGCATTTT	CASSTSEGGIQPQHF
-	TRBV27	TRBJ2-5	TGTGCCAGCAGTTTCGTGGGCGGGGAGACCCAGTACTTC	CASSFVGGETQYF
TRBD1	TRBV5-1	TRBJ1-1	TGCGCCAGCAGCTTGTATTGGGGACAGGAAATCACTGAAGCTTTCTTT	CASSLYWGQEITEAFF
TRBD2	TRBV7-9	TRBJ2-3	TGTGCCAGCAGCCCCCCGCCGGCGGGGGGTACAGATACGCAGTATTTT	CASSPPPAGGTDTQYF